This T cell receptor (beta chain) emerged from a study of tumor-infiltrating lymphocytes in primary liver carcinoma. Study in general: Donors had hepatocellular carcinoma or combined HCC and intrahepatic cholangiocarcinoma. There were roughly 3.65 to 8 million productive TCRbeta reads per sample, a yield similar across tissue types.

The source material, about 18-31 mg of unsorted bulk tissue, was used to co-extract RNA and DNA. Notes on this clonotype: The antigen is undetermined.

Total RNA (approximately 500 ng) served as template for TCR beta cDNA synthesis primed by a constant-region primer. Modified slightly, ARM-PCR produced TCR beta libraries over three nested multiplex PCR rounds. Two initial PCR rounds of roughly 10 cycles each paired TRBV1-TRBV30 forward primers with a C-beta reverse primer. In TCRdb, the multiplex PCR reads were re-called with MiXCR into one record per CDR3 protein. This table holds 75,000 to 80,000 distinct CDR3 sequences, 69% found once. Whole-study findings and limits: With p = 0.039, the top-250-clone fraction in tumors significantly exceeded that in blood. Among the pair types, tumor region pairs showed more overlap than tumor-adjacent and tumor-blood pairs.

The CDR3 sequence is 16 residues long. Germline V gene sequence: CDR1 SGHVS, CDR2 FQNEAQ. V was pared by 5 bases and J by 4 bases, with 19 bases between. What was sequenced was tumor-adjacent normal liver tissue. The sequence derives from a man aged 35 to 55 with primary liver carcinoma and hepatitis B virus infection. V and J are TRBV7-8 and TRBJ2-3, with D possibly TRBD2 on 6 matching bases. The CDR3 DNA sequence: TGTGCCAGCAGCGCGGGAAGCGGTCTTAGCCCAGATACGCAGTATTTT. This encodes CASSAGSGLSPDTQYF.